This TCR beta chain originates from a study of beta chain features in type 1 diabetes. Regarding the study as a whole: Unsettled here was the matter of whether HLA type influences TCRB rearrangement. There were fewer insertions and more deletions at the VDJ junctions of type 1 diabetes patients.

Sequencing targeted expressed TCRB transcripts, as all isolated RNA had been reverse transcribed. Method: immunoSEQ multiplex PCR; TCRdb's copy keeps in-frame clones and lacks some. This table has under 400,000 clones, 20% appearing once. Trimming took 2 bases from V and 4 from J; bases not matched to a gene: 3. The germline V gene has CDR1 LNHNV and CDR2 YYDKDF (reference sequence). The CDR3 totals 15 residues. Comment on this clone: Its antigen remains unidentified.

The specimen was naive CD4+ T cells from blood. The clonotype comes from a woman aged 18-35 years in good health. This chain connects TRBV15 to TRBJ1-2; 11 bases line up with TRBD1. DNA for the CDR3: TGTGCCACCAGCAGAATTGGACAGGGGGCCTATGGCTACACCTTC. Residues: CATSRIGQGAYGYTF.